Shown below are 6 T cell receptor beta chains from a single sample sequenced in a study of shared clonotypes between healthy human individuals. Terminally differentiated effector memory CD45RA+ cells were left out of the naive CD8 fraction, which was CD45RO-negative and positively selected for CCR7. Using immunoSEQ multiplex PCR, the repertoire was profiled, and TCRdb retains in-frame clones only, with some absent. The sample contains under 2,000,000 clones, 85% to 95% of which appear only once. The sample taken for sequencing was naive CD8+ T cells sorted from blood. The receptors were sampled from a young man in good health.

This clone was recorded once. This chain uses TRBV7-8 with TRBJ1-6; D is possibly TRBD1 (5 bases). This CDR3 region has 17 residues. Per germline, CDR1 SGHVS and CDR2 FQNEAQ. V lost 3 bases and J lost 4, with 16 bases in between. CDR3 DNA sequence: TGTGCCAGCAGCTTCTCAGCTGGGGCGGCTTATAATTCACCCCTCCACTTT. Its translation: CASSFSAGAAYNSPLHF. Full variable domain (outside the CDR3, taken from reference TRBV7-8 and TRBJ1-6): GAGVSQSPRYKVAKRGQDVALRCDPISGHVSLFWYQQALGQGPEFLTYFQNEAQLDKSGLPSDRFFAERPEGSVSTLKIQRTQQEDSAVYLCASSFSAGAAYNSPLHFGNGTRLTVT.

The chain employs TRBV6-5 and TRBJ2-7; D is ambiguous. The CDR3 runs 15 residues. Germline CDR1 reads MNHEY; CDR2 reads SVGAGI. The V and J ends lost 0 bases and 4 bases respectively, with 13 bases between them. CDR3 coding DNA: TGTGCCAGCAGTTACTCGGCATACAGCGCGTACGAGCAGTACTTC. It translates to CASSYSAYSAYEQYF.

The chain recombines TRBV19 with TRBJ2-7; D is undetermined. Germline V CDR1 and CDR2: LNHDA, SQIVND (reference sequence). The length of the CDR3 is 13 residues. Trimming stripped 0 bases from V and 9 bases from J, with 12 bases between. The CDR3 protein is CASSIDLESGQYF. CDR3 DNA sequence: TGTGCCAGTAGTATAGATCTGGAATCCGGGCAGTACTTC.

This chain connects TRBV27 to TRBJ2-3; D assignment may be TRBD1 or TRBD2 (6 bases each). V lost 6 bases to trimming and J lost 11 bases, with 18 bases between them. This CDR3 comprises 13 residues. Germline CDR1 reads MNHEY; CDR2 reads SMNVEV (reference sequence). The DNA for the CDR3 is TGTGCCAGCAGGCGGGACACTGTGCCGGGGCAGTATTTT. The encoded protein is CASRRDTVPGQYF.

The chain couples TRBV7-8 to TRBJ1-2; D gene ambiguous. The CDR3 is 15 residues long. Germline values: CDR1 SGHVS, CDR2 FQNEAQ. V dropped 1 base and J dropped 3 bases, with 12 bases sitting between them. The DNA for the CDR3 is TGTGCCAGCAGCTTAGACGGCTCCGGTTACTATGGCTACACCTTC. As protein: CASSLDGSGYYGYTF.

J is TRBJ2-7 and V is TRBV29-1; D unresolved. Germline CDR1 SQVTM, CDR2 ANQGSEA. This CDR3 has 14 amino acids. The germline V and J ends were trimmed by 7 bases and 0 bases, with 16 bases remaining between them. The CDR3 nucleotides read TGCAGCGCGAAAGGGCACCTGAGCTCCTACGAGCAGTACTTC. Amino acids: CSAKGHLSSYEQYF.